The clone carrying this T cell receptor (beta chain) was observed a few times. This specimen belongs to a study of blood T cell repertoires in COVID-19. Whole-study context: Whether acute or convalescent, the COVID-19 samples came from the United States, Italy and Spain. Sample material is recorded as cDNA or gDNA derived from T cells, B-cell-depleted T cells, or PBMCs.

The V gene's germline CDR1 is SEHNR and CDR2 FQNEAQ (reference sequence). The CDR3 runs to 13 residues. V trimming: 8 bases; J trimming: 1 base; junction bases outside the gene matches: 1. Assay: immunoSEQ multiplex PCR; the TCRdb copy retains only in-frame clones and omits some. The sample holds some 410,000 clones, 88% seen once. Assignments of participants to cohorts depended upon their own reported clinical history. This TCR was sampled from a woman younger than 45 with acute COVID-19. The V and J genes are TRBV7-9 and TRBJ1-5, with TRBD1 identical over 8 bases. Material for sequencing was PBMCs or T cells enriched from blood (not recorded which). CDR3 in amino acids: CASQGASNQPQHF. The CDR3 bases are TGTGCCAGCCAGGGGGCCAGCAATCAGCCCCAGCATTTT.